This TCR beta chain was retrieved from a study of monozygotic twins with inflammatory bowel disease. Overall study findings and caveats: IBD patients displayed reduced TCRbeta diversity (inverse Simpson) when set against healthy co-twins. Variability in patient repertoires may have come partly from differing immunosuppressive treatments.

From germline, CDR1 is MDHEN and CDR2 SYDVKM. This CDR3 region has 15 residues. Per sample, reverse transcription was split into eight reactions. With the 5' RACE reads reprocessed, TCRdb shows one record per CDR3 protein and no DNA. This table holds 150,000 to 200,000 distinct CDR3 sequences. With respect to this clonotype: As yet, its antigen is unknown.

The rearrangement joins TRBV28 to TRBJ2-1; TCRdb calls TRBD1, which cannot be checked without DNA. Material: blood. The origin of this receptor is a human donor with ulcerative colitis or Crohn's disease, or a healthy co-twin of an affected twin (not recorded which). CDR3 loop: CASWGGGSSYNEQFF.